Listed below are T cell receptor beta chains from one sample, sequenced in a study of radiotherapy plus CTLA-4 blockade in lung cancer. The data were produced by immunoSEQ multiplex PCR, yet TCRdb's version contains in-frame clones alone and is incomplete. The sample has more than 65,000 clones, around 83% seen once. Sequencing used peripheral blood, obtained from a patient treated with radiotherapy plus ipilimumab. Receptors were obtained from a human donor with non-small cell lung cancer who had stable disease on radiotherapy plus ipilimumab. The CDR3 runs from the conserved cysteine through the conserved F or W. A D gene is named only where the DNA matches it firmly.

j_call: TRBJ1-5; v_call: TRBV6-1; d_call: NA; cdr3_aa: CASSDRSLPQHF
j_call: TRBJ2-4; v_call: TRBV30; d_call: NA; cdr3_aa: CAWSTGAKNIQYF
j_call: TRBJ2-7; v_call: TRBV5-4; d_call: TRBD2; cdr3_aa: CASSFFSGGGSYEQYF
j_call: TRBJ1-6; v_call: TRBV6-5; d_call: NA; cdr3_aa: CASAQRTALAPLHF
j_call: TRBJ2-1; v_call: TRBV2; d_call: NA; cdr3_aa: CASSELGTLSHEQFF
j_call: TRBJ1-5; v_call: TRBV10-2; d_call: NA; cdr3_aa: CASTPGQPTSSNQPQHF
j_call: TRBJ2-1; v_call: TRBV7-8; d_call: NA; cdr3_aa: CASWRAEVSYNEQFF
j_call: TRBJ2-5; v_call: TRBV15; d_call: TRBD1; cdr3_aa: CATSREGQGLATQYF
j_call: TRBJ2-2; v_call: TRBV6-1; d_call: NA; cdr3_aa: CASRVIGGELFF
j_call: TRBJ2-1; v_call: TRBV27; d_call: TRBD1; cdr3_aa: CASSRQGVYNEQFF
j_call: TRBJ2-3; v_call: TRBV2; d_call: TRBD1; cdr3_aa: CASRAGTGADTQYF
j_call: TRBJ1-5; v_call: TRBV18; d_call: NA; cdr3_aa: CASSPQVGSNQPQHF
j_call: TRBJ2-7; v_call: TRBV7-8; d_call: NA; cdr3_aa: CASSSTNYEQYF
j_call: TRBJ2-3; v_call: TRBV9; d_call: TRBD1; cdr3_aa: CASSGGTGTQYF
j_call: TRBJ1-1; v_call: TRBV30; d_call: NA; cdr3_aa: CAWSLTNTEAFF
j_call: TRBJ2-5; v_call: TRBV14; d_call: NA; cdr3_aa: CASSPRLLQETQYF
j_call: TRBJ1-1; v_call: TRBV14; d_call: NA; cdr3_aa: CASSQWAGGTEAFF
j_call: TRBJ1-5; v_call: TRBV11-3; d_call: NA; cdr3_aa: CASSLVADASNQPQHF
j_call: TRBJ1-6; v_call: TRBV11-2; d_call: TRBD1; cdr3_aa: CASSFGTAQGARSPLHF
j_call: TRBJ1-1; v_call: TRBV9; d_call: TRBD1; cdr3_aa: CASSVAAGGNTEAFF
j_call: TRBJ2-3; v_call: TRBV5-4; d_call: TRBD1; cdr3_aa: CASTGQGTDTQYF
j_call: TRBJ2-7; v_call: TRBV7-6; d_call: NA; cdr3_aa: CASSLVARGSEQYF
j_call: TRBJ2-1; v_call: TRBV9; d_call: TRBD1; cdr3_aa: CASSTRTGPPSNEQFF
j_call: TRBJ2-1; v_call: TRBV10-2; d_call: NA; cdr3_aa: CASSELQEQFF
j_call: TRBJ1-5; v_call: TRBV29-1; d_call: NA; cdr3_aa: CSLTDGQPQHF
j_call: TRBJ1-1; v_call: TRBV5-6; d_call: NA; cdr3_aa: CASSLGSNTEAFF
j_call: TRBJ1-2; v_call: TRBV20-1; d_call: NA; cdr3_aa: CSASVPGGYTF